The 9 T cell receptor beta chains listed next were all sequenced from one sample in a study of cytomegalovirus exposure and HLA in healthy donors. PCR employed 60 Vbeta and 13 Jbeta primers. Assay used: immunoSEQ multiplex PCR; TCRdb lists only in-frame clones, some missing. The table has roughly 200,000 clones, around 80% seen once. Material for sequencing was PBMCs. Receptors originate from a woman aged 40 to 50 in good health and CMV-seronegative.

The J gene is TRBJ1-1, the V gene TRBV5-4; 12 nucleotides agree with TRBD1. The CDR3 loop spans 16 amino acids. CDR1 is SGHNT and CDR2 is YYREEE in the germline V gene (reference sequence). V dropped 3 bases and J dropped 4; count of bases not matched to a gene: 7. The CDR3 sequence is CASSSNRDRGRTEAFF. The CDR3 DNA is TGTGCCAGCAGCTCTAACCGGGACAGGGGGCGCACTGAAGCTTTCTTT.

V gene TRBV10-2 combines with J gene TRBJ2-7, with 10 bases aligning to TRBD2. CDR3 size: 15 residues. In germline, CDR1 is WSHSY, CDR2 SAAADI. V shed 4 bases, J shed 5 bases, and the junction held 8 bases outside the gene matches. Here the CDR3 DNA reads TGCGCCAGCAGTGTACTAGCGGGGAGTCCCCACGAGCAGTACTTC. Translated: CASSVLAGSPHEQYF.

This chain links TRBV11-3 with TRBJ2-7, with D possibly TRBD1 on 5 matching bases. With 2 bases removed from V and 7 bases from J, the gap between germline ends came to 15 bases. This CDR3 is 14 amino acids long. Germline CDR1 SGHNT, CDR2 YENEEA. CDR3 residues: CASSLSVDSSEQYF. DNA of the CDR3: TGTGCCAGCAGCTTAAGCGTAGACAGTTCAGAGCAGTACTTC.

V is TRBV5-1 and J is TRBJ2-2, with 11 bases that match TRBD2. This CDR3 comprises 15 residues. The germline V gene encodes CDR1 SGHRS and CDR2 YFSETQ. V shed 4 bases, J shed 3 bases, and the junction held 2 bases outside the gene matches. CDR3 sequence: CASSPLAGDTGELFF. CDR3 coding DNA: TGCGCCAGCAGCCCACTAGCGGGGGACACCGGGGAGCTGTTTTTT. The full variable domain, with the rest looked up from reference TRBV5-1 and TRBJ2-2, is KAGVTQTPRYLIKTRGQQVTLSCSPISGHRSVSWYQQTPGQGLQFLFEYFSETQRNKGNFPGRFSGRQFSNSRSEMNVSTLELGDSALYLCASSPLAGDTGELFFGEGSRLTVL.

In this sample, this clone turned up once. The chain links TRBV25-1 to TRBJ2-7, with 11 bases fitting TRBD1. Germline-derived CDR1 and CDR2 are MGHDK and SYGVNS. The trim removed 6 bases at V and 3 bases at J, leaving 7 bases unmatched. The length of the CDR3 is 15 residues. The CDR3 protein is CASRDGTGGLYEQYF. The CDR3 coding sequence is TGTGCCAGCAGAGACGGGACAGGGGGTCTCTACGAGCAGTACTTC.

The chain joins TRBV28 to TRBJ1-5; D gene unclear. The CDR3 consists of 13 residues. Germline-derived CDR1 and CDR2 are MDHEN and SYDVKM. Trimming took off 6 bases at V and 5 bases at J, with 11 bases between the two ends. The DNA for the CDR3 is TGTGCCAGCAGAGATACGGTGGATCAGCCCCAGCATTTT. Translated: CASRDTVDQPQHF.

The chain joins TRBV7-2 to TRBJ2-6; TRBD1 aligns across 8 bases. This CDR3 has 18 residues. The germline V gene has CDR1 SGHTA and CDR2 FQGNSA. Trimming cost V 6 bases and J 0 bases; bases outside gene matches: 10. CDR3 protein: CASSRWTGRSSGANVLTF. Here the CDR3 DNA reads TGTGCCAGCAGTCGATGGACAGGGCGCAGCTCTGGGGCCAACGTCCTGACTTTC.

The J gene is TRBJ2-1, the V gene TRBV7-8; 8 bases align to TRBD2. Germline CDR1 reads SGHVS; CDR2 reads FQNEAQ. This CDR3 contains 16 residues. The J segment lost 8 bases and the V segment lost 5 bases, leaving 14 bases of the junction unmatched. The CDR3 sequence: CASSVLASGGPDEQFF. The CDR3 DNA follows: TGTGCCAGCAGCGTCCTGGCGTCGGGGGGGCCGGATGAGCAGTTCTTC.

This clone was observed a handful of times. The chain couples TRBV6-5 to TRBJ1-1; TRBD1 agrees at 9 bases. The CDR3 sequence is 14 residues long. V lost 5 bases and J lost 5; bases outside the gene matches: 6. Germline V CDR1 and CDR2: MNHEY, SVGAGI. CDR3 protein: CASSLHRGPTEAFF. CDR3 nucleotides: TGTGCCAGCAGTCTGCACAGGGGGCCGACTGAAGCTTTCTTT.